The 29 T cell receptor beta chains in this list originate from one sample, sequenced in a study of T-cell reconstitution after alpha-beta-depleted transplantation in children. Unique molecular identifiers were incorporated when the TCRbeta library was constructed. Each CDR3 protein is one row after TCRdb ran MiXCR on the PCR reads. The sample carries around 270,000 distinct CDR3 sequences, over 9% recorded once. Sequencing was performed on PBMCs, taken before TCRalphabeta/CD19-depleted stem cell transplant. The receptors shown here come from a boy under three years old with acute myeloid leukemia, due to receive a stem cell transplant.

This clonotype has ten or more counts. The chain is built from TRBV29-1 and TRBJ2-7; TRBD1 matches at 8 bases. The V gene's germline CDR1 is SQVTM and CDR2 ANQGSEA. CDR3 length: 14 residues. The V segment lost 4 bases and the J segment 2 bases; nucleotides outside the gene matches: 7. Written as DNA, the CDR3 is TGCAGCGTTGGGCAGGGGGCAGGGACCTACGAGCAGTACTTC. Translating gives CSVGQGAGTYEQYF.

This clonotype appeared many times. The chain combines TRBV5-1 with TRBJ2-2; tentative D call: TRBD1 (6 bases). The CDR3 runs to 17 residues. V gave up 1 base and J gave up 2 bases, with 15 bases separating them. CDR1 and CDR2 (germline): SGHRS, YFSETQ. The CDR3 DNA sequence: TGCGCCAGCAGCTTGACCCAGCAGGGGCAAAACACCGGGGAGCTGTTTTTT. It is translated as CASSLTQQGQNTGELFF.

This clonotype showed up just a few times. The gene calls are TRBV7-3 and TRBJ2-3; tentative D call: TRBD1 (5 bases). V lost 5 bases to trimming and J lost 0 bases, with 12 bases between them. Germline CDR1 is SGHTA and CDR2 is FQGTGA. The CDR3 runs to 15 residues. The DNA for the CDR3 is TGTGCCAGCAGCCGCGGTTCAGGGAGCACAGATACGCAGTATTTT. Translated, it gives CASSRGSGSTDTQYF.

Note on this clonotype: This may be a read error, as it is one base from a much larger clone. This rearrangement joins TRBV28 to TRBJ2-3; D unresolved. In germline, CDR1 is MDHEN, CDR2 SYDVKM. The CDR3 is 16 residues long. The CDR3 sequence is CARSLMQEPSTDTQYF. The CDR3 DNA follows: TGTGCCAGAAGTTTAATGCAGGAGCCTAGCACAGATACGCAGTATTTT.

The sample holds many counts of this clonotype. This chain joins TRBV7-3 and TRBJ1-1; D possibly corresponds to TRBD1 (6 bases). Trimming cost V 5 bases and J 8 bases, with 12 bases left between them. From germline, CDR1 is SGHTA and CDR2 FQGTGA. CDR3 size: 12 residues. The CDR3 sequence: CASSVQGGEAFF. The CDR3 DNA follows: TGTGCCAGCAGCGTACAGGGAGGGGAAGCTTTCTTT.

The sample holds many counts of this clonotype. The CDR3 is CASSWAGGNQPQHF. The CDR3 coding sequence is TGCGCCAGCAGCTGGGCAGGGGGCAATCAGCCCCAGCATTTT. The rearrangement joins TRBV5-1 to TRBJ1-5, with D perhaps matching TRBD1 (6 bases). The V gene lost 3 bases and the J gene lost 2 bases, with 9 bases spanning the gap. Germline values: CDR1 SGHRS, CDR2 YFSETQ. The CDR3 is 14 amino acids.

This clonotype has ten or more counts. The chain employs TRBV6-5 and TRBJ1-1; no reliable D call. The germline gives CDR1 MNHEY, CDR2 SVGAGI. This CDR3 region has 17 residues. V lost 0 bases, J lost 0 bases, and 14 bases lay in between. The CDR3 nucleotides read TGTGCCAGCAGTTACTCAACCGGGGTACATATGAACACTGAAGCTTTCTTT. It codes for CASSYSTGVHMNTEAFF.

Many counts were recorded for this clonotype. The chain combines TRBV20-1 with TRBJ2-1, with D perhaps matching TRBD1 or TRBD2 (5 bases each). The CDR3 consists of 15 residues. Germline V gene lookup returns CDR1 DFQATT and CDR2 SNEGSKA (reference sequence). Trimming stripped 5 bases from V and 0 bases from J, with 14 bases between. The CDR3 is CSARTGLSSYNEQFF. In DNA form, the CDR3 reads TGCAGTGCTCGCACAGGACTCAGCTCCTACAATGAGCAGTTCTTC.

This clonotype has at least ten counts. The J gene is TRBJ2-2, the V gene TRBV3-1, with D uncertain. The V and J ends lost 4 bases and 0 bases respectively, with 9 bases between them. This CDR3 contains 15 residues. Germline CDR1 reads LGHDT; CDR2 reads YNNKEL (reference sequence). As DNA, the CDR3 is TGTGCCAGCAGCCCCCGGCCCGCGAACACCGGGGAGCTGTTTTTT. Translating gives CASSPRPANTGELFF.

Ten or more counts support this clonotype. The chain joins TRBV11-3 to TRBJ2-5; tentative D call: TRBD1 (6 bases). Germline V gene sequence: CDR1 SGHNT, CDR2 YENEEA. V lost 4 bases and J lost 5, with 14 bases in between. This CDR3 region has 14 residues. In DNA form, the CDR3 reads TGTGCCAGCAGCTCGGGACACCCGGTGGAGACCCAGTACTTC. The encoded protein is CASSSGHPVETQYF.

This clonotype was counted ten times or more. The genes are TRBV20-1 and TRBJ2-7; D is possibly TRBD1 (5 bases). V was trimmed by 1 base and J by 3 bases, leaving 22 bases between them. The CDR3 covers 17 residues. Germline CDR1 reads DFQATT; CDR2 reads SNEGSKA (reference sequence). The CDR3: CSARGLVAWTPRYEQYF. The CDR3 DNA sequence: TGCAGTGCTAGAGGGCTCGTGGCATGGACACCGCGCTACGAGCAGTACTTC.

Comments on this clonotype: This may be a read error, as it is one base from a much larger clone. CDR3 amino acids: CASSQEIGGLVEQFF. CDR3 nucleotides: TGCGCCAGCAGCCAAGAAATCGGTGGGCTGGTCGAGCAGTTCTTC. The V and J genes are TRBV4-3 and TRBJ2-1; D unresolved. CDR3 size: 15 residues. V lost 0 bases, J lost 10 bases, and 16 bases lay in between. Germline V gene sequence: CDR1 LGHNA, CDR2 YSLEER.

The chain carries TRBV18 and TRBJ1-2, with 10 bases fitting TRBD1. Germline loops: CDR1 KGHSH, CDR2 LQKENI. The V segment lost 4 bases and the J segment 1 base; nucleotides outside the gene matches: 6. CDR3 size: 16 residues. DNA of the CDR3: TGTGCCAGCTCACTCTCGGGACAGGGGTTTAACTATGGCTACACCTTC. Protein: CASSLSGQGFNYGYTF. Using reference TRBV18 and TRBJ1-2 for the parts outside the CDR3, the full variable domain is NAGVMQNPRHLVRRRGQEARLRCSPMKGHSHVYWYRQLPEEGLKFMVYLQKENIIDESGMPKERFSAEFPKEGPSILRIQQVVRGDSAAYFCASSLSGQGFNYGYTFGSGTRLTVV.

This clonotype was counted many times. This chain connects TRBV20-1 to TRBJ2-5; possibly TRBD2 for D (6 bases). CDR1 is DFQATT, CDR2 SNEGSKA, per germline (reference sequence). The V and J ends lost 3 bases and 5 bases respectively, with 16 bases between them. This CDR3 has 14 amino acids. CDR3 amino acids: CSASRSVGGETQYF. In DNA form, the CDR3 reads TGCAGTGCTAGTCGGTCGGTAGGAGGGGAGACCCAGTACTTC.

The chain links TRBV27 to TRBJ1-5, with 7 bases identical to TRBD1. Germline V gene data show CDR1 as MNHEY and CDR2 as SMNVEV (reference sequence). V shed 6 bases, J shed 2 bases, and the junction held 13 bases outside the gene matches. The CDR3 consists of 17 residues. CDR3 DNA: TGTGCCAGCAGCCCAGGGGGACACTCAAGGGGCAATCAGCCCCAGCATTTT. It encodes CASSPGGHSRGNQPQHF.

The chain couples TRBV27 to TRBJ1-2; D may be TRBD1 (5 bases). Between the trimmed V and J ends, which lost 2 bases and 4 bases, there was a span of 11 bases. Germline V gives CDR1 MNHEY, CDR2 SMNVEV (reference sequence). This CDR3 comprises 14 residues. As DNA, the CDR3 is TGTGCCAGCAGTTTAATGGCGGGGGTCTATGGCTACACCTTC. It specifies CASSLMAGVYGYTF.

The rearrangement links TRBV15 to TRBJ2-1, with TRBD2 matching 7 bases. With 3 bases clipped from V and 7 bases from J, the junction kept 9 bases outside the gene matches. The CDR3 is 15 residues long. Germline V CDR1 and CDR2: LNHNV, YYDKDF (reference sequence). The CDR3 sequence is CATSRGGLPTNEQFF. The CDR3 DNA reads TGTGCCACCAGCAGGGGGGGACTACCTACTAATGAGCAGTTCTTC.

The CDR3 here is CASSQDYLAGGIVYEQYF. CDR3 coding DNA: TGTGCCAGCAGCCAAGATTATCTAGCGGGGGGGATCGTCTACGAGCAGTACTTC. The V gene is TRBV3-1, the J gene TRBJ2-7, with 12 bases aligning to TRBD2. In germline, CDR1 is LGHDT, CDR2 YNNKEL (reference sequence). The trim removed 0 bases at V and 3 bases at J, leaving 9 bases unmatched. This CDR3 is 18 amino acids long.

This clonotype was detected ten times or more. This chain uses TRBV29-1 with TRBJ2-1; 9 bases are shared with TRBD2. The CDR3 loop spans 17 amino acids. Germline V gene lookup returns CDR1 SQVTM and CDR2 ANQGSEA. Trimming at V came to 3 bases and at J to 6 bases, leaving 15 bases not matched to a gene. Written as DNA, the CDR3 is TGCAGCGTTGAGGAGACTAGCGGTCAGCGAGCAATCAATGAGCAGTTCTTC. Translated: CSVEETSGQRAINEQFF.

The chain is built from TRBV11-2 and TRBJ2-6, with D unclear. V lost 3 bases and J 2 bases, leaving 8 bases between the germline ends. The CDR3 totals 15 residues. Germline CDR1 reads SGHAT; CDR2 reads FQNNGV. CDR3 sequence: CASSLKGTGANVLTF. The CDR3, as DNA: TGTGCCAGCAGCTTGAAGGGAACTGGGGCCAACGTCCTGACTTTC.

This clonotype was observed at least ten times. The V gene is TRBV6-1, the J gene TRBJ2-2, with 12 bases that match TRBD2. Germline V gene lookup returns CDR1 MNHNS and CDR2 SASEGT. This CDR3 is built from 19 residues. V shed 6 bases and J 1 base; nucleotides not matched to a gene: 12. The CDR3 sequence: CASSARRTSGKGNTGELFF. CDR3 coding DNA: TGTGCCAGCAGCGCCCGAAGGACTAGCGGGAAGGGGAACACCGGGGAGCTGTTTTTT.

As for this clonotype: Given a much more abundant clone one base away, this may be a read error. This sequence joins TRBV11-2 and TRBJ2-7, with TRBD2 matching 7 bases. This CDR3 has 14 amino acids. Looked up from germline, CDR1 is SGHAT and CDR2 is FQNNGV. CDR3 coding DNA: TGTGCCAGCAGCTTAGGCACCCGGGACTACGAGCCGTACTTC. It encodes CASSLGTRDYEPYF.

This clonotype was detected ten times or more. The CDR3 loop is CASSLTSYITDTQYF. The CDR3 DNA reads as TGTGCCAGCAGTTTAACAAGTTACATTACAGATACGCAGTATTTT. V and J are TRBV12-3 or TRBV12-4 and TRBJ2-3; D gene unclear. The CDR3 extends over 15 amino acids. Trimming left V 2 bases short and J 3 bases short, with 12 bases between.

At least ten counts were recorded for this clonotype. The V call is TRBV3-1, the J call TRBJ1-5, with D unresolved. CDR3 length: 14 amino acids. Trimming stripped 1 base from V and 5 bases from J, with 9 bases between. From germline, CDR1 is LGHDT and CDR2 YNNKEL (reference sequence). CDR3 region: CASSQGGNHQPQHF. The DNA for the CDR3 is TGTGCCAGCAGCCAAGGAGGGAATCATCAGCCCCAGCATTTT.

In regard to this clonotype: This sequence may be a read error, since a much larger clone differs from it by one base. This chain connects TRBV20-1 to TRBJ2-1; D remains ambiguous. Per the germline V gene, CDR1 is DFQATT and CDR2 is SNEGSKA (reference sequence). Between the trimmed V and J ends, which lost 0 bases and 3 bases, there was a span of 12 bases. The CDR3 extends over 15 amino acids. In DNA, the CDR3 is TGCAGTGCTAGAGATAGGTGGCTTTGCTACAATGAGCAGTTCTTC. The encoded protein is CSARDRWLCYNEQFF.

In this sample, this clonotype turned up a few times. The chain carries TRBV20-1 and TRBJ2-7; 9 bases fit TRBD1. V shed 1 base and J 2 bases; nucleotides not matched to a gene: 6. CDR1 is DFQATT, CDR2 SNEGSKA, per germline (reference sequence). The CDR3 has 15 residues. CDR3 region: CSARAEGQGTYEQYF. For the CDR3, the DNA is TGCAGTGCTAGAGCGGAGGGACAGGGAACCTACGAGCAGTACTTC.

This clonotype was seen repeatedly, ten times or more. The V gene is TRBV27, the J gene TRBJ2-3, with TRBD1 matching over 9 bases. Trimming removed 7 bases from V and 2 bases from J; junction bases left unmatched: 4. Germline CDR1 and CDR2: MNHEY and SMNVEV (reference sequence). The CDR3 sequence is 14 residues long. CDR3 amino acids: CASTTGGITDTQYF. As DNA, the CDR3 is TGTGCCAGCACGACAGGGGGTATCACAGATACGCAGTATTTT.

The rearrangement uses TRBV3-1 and TRBJ2-3, with a weak D call TRBD2 (6 bases). CDR3 size: 16 residues. V was cut by 0 bases and J by 4 bases, with 14 bases left in between. From germline, CDR1 is LGHDT and CDR2 YNNKEL (reference sequence). CDR3 nucleotides: TGTGCCAGCAGCCAAGATGCTAGCGTTTATTCAGATACGCAGTATTTT. Its translation is CASSQDASVYSDTQYF.

This clonotype was observed many times. The chain employs TRBV4-2 and TRBJ2-6; no clear D. This CDR3 spans 17 amino acids. The ends were cut back, 1 base at V and 0 bases at J, with 10 bases in the middle. Per the germline V gene, CDR1 is LGHNA and CDR2 is YNFKEQ. The CDR3, as DNA: TGTGCCAGCAGCCAAGTGCAGGTTAGCTCTGGGGCCAACGTCCTGACTTTC. It codes for CASSQVQVSSGANVLTF.